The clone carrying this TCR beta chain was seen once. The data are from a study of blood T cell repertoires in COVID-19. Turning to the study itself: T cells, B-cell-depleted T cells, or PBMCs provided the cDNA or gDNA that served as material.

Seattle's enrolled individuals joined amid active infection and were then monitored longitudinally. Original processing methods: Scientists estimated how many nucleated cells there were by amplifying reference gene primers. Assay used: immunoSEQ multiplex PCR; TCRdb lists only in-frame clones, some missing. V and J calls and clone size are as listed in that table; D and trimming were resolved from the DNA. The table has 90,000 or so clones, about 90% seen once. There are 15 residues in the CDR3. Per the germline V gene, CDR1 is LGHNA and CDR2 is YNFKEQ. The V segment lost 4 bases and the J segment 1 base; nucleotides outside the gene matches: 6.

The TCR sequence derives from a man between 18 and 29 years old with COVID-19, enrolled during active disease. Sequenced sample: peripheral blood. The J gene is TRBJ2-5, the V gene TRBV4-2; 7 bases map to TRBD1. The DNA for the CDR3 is TGTGCCAGCAGCCCCCGGGACAGCATCCAAGAGACCCAGTACTTC. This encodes CASSPRDSIQETQYF.